Sequencing of this T cell receptor beta chain was carried out in a study of regulatory T cells in long-lasting Graves disease. Turning to the study itself: Persistent cases were those of Graves' disease that involved over 5 years of antithyroid drugs with positive TSH receptor antibodies.

Sample time point: persistent/refractory GD, antithyroid drugs over 5 years with positive TRAb. With RNA extracted from PBMCs as input, the TCR library was made. The sample holds a few counts of this clonotype. As yet, its antigen is unknown. The junction does not match germline at one end; this may be a read error. The study's findings and limits: Persistent disease favored TRBV28, TRBJ1-2 and TRBJ2-5. Whereas new patients shared 900 to 1,000 public clonotypes, persistent patients shared more, at approximately 2,500.

CDR3 length: 16 amino acids. CDR1 is SSHAT, CDR2 FNYEAQ, per germline (reference sequence). Construction of the TCR beta libraries employed iRepertoire HTBI primers in conjunction with Arm-PCR of CDR3 regions. Authors' analysis steps: Identification yielded some 65 TRBV and 15 or so TRBJ segments across samples. TCRdb reanalysed the multiplex PCR reads using MiXCR and keeps one entry per CDR3 protein. The V and J calls come from TCRdb's annotation, not from the publication. The table shows roughly 500,000 distinct CDR3 sequences, with 20% to 25% occurring only once. The TCR comes from a female donor with Graves disease. The sample here was peripheral blood mononuclear cells (PBMCs), taken when the disease was refractory, from a patient treated with antithyroid drugs. The V and J genes are TRBV7-7 and TRBJ2-5, with 10 bases that match TRBD2. This CDR3 is CASSLWTSGLQETQYF. The CDR3 DNA sequence: TGTGCTAGCAGCCTCTGGACTAGCGGACTCCAAGAGACCCAGTACTTC.